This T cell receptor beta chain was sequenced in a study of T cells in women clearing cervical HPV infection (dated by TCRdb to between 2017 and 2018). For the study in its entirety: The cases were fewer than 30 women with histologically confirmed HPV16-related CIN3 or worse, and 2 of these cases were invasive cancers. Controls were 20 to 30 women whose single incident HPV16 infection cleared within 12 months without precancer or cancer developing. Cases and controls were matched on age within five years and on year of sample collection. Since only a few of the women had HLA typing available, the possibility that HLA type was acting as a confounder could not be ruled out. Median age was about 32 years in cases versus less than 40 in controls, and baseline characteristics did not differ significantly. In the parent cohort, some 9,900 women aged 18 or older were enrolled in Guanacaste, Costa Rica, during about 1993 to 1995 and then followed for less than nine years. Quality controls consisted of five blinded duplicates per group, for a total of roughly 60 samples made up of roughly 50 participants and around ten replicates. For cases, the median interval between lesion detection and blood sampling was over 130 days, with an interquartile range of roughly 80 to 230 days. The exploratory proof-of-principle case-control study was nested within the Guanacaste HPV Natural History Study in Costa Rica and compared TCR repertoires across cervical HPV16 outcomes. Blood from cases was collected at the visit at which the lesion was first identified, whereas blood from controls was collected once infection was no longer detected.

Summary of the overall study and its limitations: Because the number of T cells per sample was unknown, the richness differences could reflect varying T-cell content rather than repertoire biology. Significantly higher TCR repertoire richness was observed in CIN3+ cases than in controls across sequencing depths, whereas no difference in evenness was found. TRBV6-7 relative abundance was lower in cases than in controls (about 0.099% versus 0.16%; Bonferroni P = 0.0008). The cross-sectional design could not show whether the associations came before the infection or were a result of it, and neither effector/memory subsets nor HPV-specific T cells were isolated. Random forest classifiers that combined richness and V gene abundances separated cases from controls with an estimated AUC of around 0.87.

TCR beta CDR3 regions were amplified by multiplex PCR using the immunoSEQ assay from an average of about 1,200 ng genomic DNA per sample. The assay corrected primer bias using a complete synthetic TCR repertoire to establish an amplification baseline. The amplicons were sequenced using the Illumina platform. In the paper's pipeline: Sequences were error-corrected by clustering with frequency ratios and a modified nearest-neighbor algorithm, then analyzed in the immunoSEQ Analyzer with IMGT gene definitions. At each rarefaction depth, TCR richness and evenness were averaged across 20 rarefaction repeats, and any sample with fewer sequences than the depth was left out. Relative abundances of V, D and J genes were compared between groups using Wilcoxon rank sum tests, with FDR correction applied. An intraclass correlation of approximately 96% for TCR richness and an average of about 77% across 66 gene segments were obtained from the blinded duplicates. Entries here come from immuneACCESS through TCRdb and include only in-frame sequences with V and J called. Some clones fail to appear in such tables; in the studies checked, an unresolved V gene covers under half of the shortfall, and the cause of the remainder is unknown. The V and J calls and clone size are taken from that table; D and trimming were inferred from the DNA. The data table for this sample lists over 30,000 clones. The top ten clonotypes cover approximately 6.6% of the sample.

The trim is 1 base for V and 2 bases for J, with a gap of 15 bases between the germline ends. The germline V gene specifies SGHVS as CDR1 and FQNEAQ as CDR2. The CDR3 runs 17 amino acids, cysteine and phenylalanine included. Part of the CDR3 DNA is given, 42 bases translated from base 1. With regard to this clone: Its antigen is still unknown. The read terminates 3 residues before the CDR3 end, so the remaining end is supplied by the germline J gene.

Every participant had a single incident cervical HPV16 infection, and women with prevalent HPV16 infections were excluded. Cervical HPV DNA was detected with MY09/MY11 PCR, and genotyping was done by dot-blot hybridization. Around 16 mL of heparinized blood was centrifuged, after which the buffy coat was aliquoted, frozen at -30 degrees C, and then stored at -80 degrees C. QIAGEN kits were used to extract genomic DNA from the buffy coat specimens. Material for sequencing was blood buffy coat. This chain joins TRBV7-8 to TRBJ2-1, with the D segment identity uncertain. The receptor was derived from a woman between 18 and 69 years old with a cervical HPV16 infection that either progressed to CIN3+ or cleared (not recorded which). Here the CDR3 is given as CASSLVVARPTYNEQFF. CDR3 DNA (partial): TGTGCCAGCAGCTTAGTAGTAGCTCGCCCCACCTACAATGAG. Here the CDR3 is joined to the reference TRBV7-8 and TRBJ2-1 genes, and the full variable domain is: GAGVSQSPRYKVAKRGQDVALRCDPISGHVSLFWYQQALGQGPEFLTYFQNEAQLDKSGLPSDRFFAERPEGSVSTLKIQRTQQEDSAVYLCASSLVVARPTYNEQFFGPGTRLTVL.